This passage covers 16 T cell receptor beta chains from one sample sequenced in a study of CD8 T cells in Susac syndrome. Random hexamers primed reverse transcription of about 0.45 to 1 ug RNA. One entry per CDR3 protein, called by TCRdb with MiXCR from the immunoSEQ multiplex PCR reads. The table shows about 150,000 distinct CDR3 sequences, with roughly 95% occurring only once. The source material was CD8+ T cells from PBMCs. These receptors came from a human donor with multiple sclerosis.

The genes are TRBV9 and TRBJ2-3; 8 bases map to TRBD2. Germline assignment: CDR1 SGDLS and CDR2 YYNGEE. V dropped 5 bases and J dropped 6; count of bases not matched to a gene: 8. This CDR3 has 14 residues. The CDR3 loop reads CASSSGGGPDTQYF. As DNA, the CDR3 is TGTGCCAGCAGTTCGGGCGGGGGGCCTGATACGCAGTATTTT.

The chain links TRBV29-1 to TRBJ2-2; D is uncertain. The CDR3 is 14 amino acids. Per the germline V gene, CDR1 is SQVTM and CDR2 is ANQGSEA. Trimming pared 1 base from V and 8 bases from J, leaving 14 bases between. This CDR3 reads CSVEVDLSRGELFF. The CDR3 region has the DNA TGCAGCGTTGAAGTGGATCTCTCTAGGGGGGAGCTGTTTTTT.

The chain employs TRBV19 and TRBJ2-7; D remains ambiguous. V was clipped by 4 bases and J by 3 bases, with 7 bases between them. Germline V gene lookup returns CDR1 LNHDA and CDR2 SQIVND (reference sequence). The CDR3 consists of 12 residues. The CDR3 protein is CASSTSRYEQYF. The CDR3 nucleotides read TGTGCCAGTAGTACCTCCCGCTACGAGCAGTACTTC.

This clonotype was counted once. This chain's CDR3 is CASSMDLGDEQFF. CDR3 nucleotides: TGTGCCAGCAGCATGGACCTCGGGGATGAGCAGTTCTTC. The chain joins TRBV11-2 to TRBJ2-1, with D maybe TRBD2 (5 bases). The CDR3 spans 13 residues. V shed 5 bases and J shed 8 bases, with 13 bases lying between them. Germline assignment: CDR1 SGHAT and CDR2 FQNNGV.

This chain connects TRBV29-1 to TRBJ2-3, with D possibly being TRBD2 (7 bases). Germline loops: CDR1 SQVTM, CDR2 ANQGSEA. This CDR3 is 15 amino acids long. Trimming stripped 5 bases from V and 0 bases from J, with 15 bases between. The CDR3 region is CSVWGLAASTDTQYF. The CDR3 DNA reads TGCAGCGTTTGGGGGCTAGCGGCTAGCACAGATACGCAGTATTTT.

This chain connects TRBV20-1 to TRBJ1-5; D might be TRBD1 (5 bases). Germline-derived CDR1 and CDR2 are DFQATT and SNEGSKA (reference sequence). The CDR3 runs to 15 residues. V lost 1 base and J lost 0, with 10 bases in between. The CDR3 sequence: CSARVDTASNQPQHF. In nucleotides, the CDR3 is TGCAGTGCTAGAGTGGACACCGCTAGCAATCAGCCCCAGCATTTT.

The chain couples TRBV6-2 or TRBV6-3 to TRBJ1-1; the D is unclear. This CDR3 has 13 amino acids. Germline V CDR1 and CDR2: MNHEY, SVGEGT. V lost 3 bases and J lost 4, with 9 bases in between. The CDR3 loop is CASSYDFFTEAFF. As DNA, the CDR3 is TGTGCCAGCAGTTATGACTTTTTCACTGAAGCTTTCTTT.

The V call is TRBV11-2, the J call TRBJ2-2; D unresolved. CDR3 length: 15 amino acids. The germline V and J ends were trimmed by 5 bases and 4 bases, with 14 bases remaining between them. CDR1 is SGHAT and CDR2 is FQNNGV in the germline V gene. DNA for the CDR3: TGTGCCAGCAGCGATAGGGCAGCCTCCACCGGGGAGCTGTTTTTT. This codes for CASSDRAASTGELFF.

V gene TRBV13 combines with J gene TRBJ2-5; D tentatively reads TRBD1 or TRBD2 (6 bases each). V gave up 1 base and J gave up 1 base, with 10 bases separating them. The germline V gene encodes CDR1 PRHDT and CDR2 FYEKMQ (reference sequence). CDR3 length: 15 amino acids. CDR3: CASSLARGGQETQYF. Here the CDR3 DNA reads TGTGCCAGCAGCTTAGCCAGGGGAGGCCAAGAGACCCAGTACTTC.

This clonotype came up once. V gene TRBV20-1 combines with J gene TRBJ2-1, with D possibly TRBD2 on 6 matching bases. V was shortened by 1 base and J by 0 bases, with 10 bases between the two germline ends. Germline-derived CDR1 and CDR2 are DFQATT and SNEGSKA (reference sequence). The CDR3 length is 15 residues. The CDR3 protein is CSARAEGSSYNEQFF. CDR3 nucleotide sequence: TGCAGTGCTAGAGCGGAGGGGAGCTCCTACAATGAGCAGTTCTTC.

This chain links TRBV29-1 with TRBJ2-3; TRBD1 matches at 7 bases. CDR1 SQVTM and CDR2 ANQGSEA come from the germline V gene. V gave up 1 base and J gave up 2 bases; unmatched junction bases: 9. CDR3 size: 16 residues. The CDR3 protein is CSVEGYGTAYTDTQYF. CDR3 sequence (DNA): TGCAGCGTTGAAGGGTACGGGACAGCGTACACAGATACGCAGTATTTT.

This chain joins TRBV10-3 and TRBJ2-3; 10 nucleotides align to TRBD1. Germline V CDR1 and CDR2: ENHRY, SYGVKD. The CDR3 runs to 14 residues. V was clipped by 6 bases and J by 6 bases; unmatched bases: 6. The CDR3 region has the DNA TGTGCCATCAGCCCCGGGACAGGGGAGGATACGCAGTATTTT. This codes for CAISPGTGEDTQYF.

This clonotype was detected once. This rearrangement joins TRBV20-1 to TRBJ2-7, with unresolved D. Germline values: CDR1 DFQATT, CDR2 SNEGSKA (reference sequence). CDR3 length: 13 amino acids. The ends were cut back, 5 bases at V and 0 bases at J, with 11 bases in the middle. CDR3 DNA sequence: TGCAGTGCTCAAGGATCCAGCTCCTACGAGCAGTACTTC. Amino acid sequence: CSAQGSSSYEQYF.

This chain joins TRBV27 and TRBJ2-1; 9 positions match TRBD2. CDR1 MNHEY and CDR2 SMNVEV come from the germline V gene (reference sequence). Unmatched junction bases numbered 9, after V lost 5 bases and J lost 4 bases. The CDR3 extends over 16 amino acids. For the CDR3, the DNA is TGTGCCAGCAGTCACCGCCCGAGCGGGAGGTACAATGAGCAGTTCTTC. Translated: CASSHRPSGRYNEQFF.

V usage is TRBV27 and J usage is TRBJ2-2; D is ambiguous. Germline V lookup: CDR1 MNHEY, CDR2 SMNVEV (reference sequence). The length of the CDR3 is 12 residues. V lost 6 bases and J lost 11, with 13 bases in between. The CDR3 nucleotides are TGTGCCAGCAGCTCTCTCGCGCCCGAGCTGTTTTTT. Residues: CASSSLAPELFF.

The chain combines TRBV24-1 with TRBJ2-1, with 11 positions matching TRBD1. J gave up 4 bases and V 3 bases, and 4 bases lay outside the gene matches. Germline V gives CDR1 KGHDR, CDR2 SFDVKD. The CDR3 totals 16 residues. The CDR3 sequence is CATSDRTGGAYNEQFF. DNA for the CDR3: TGTGCCACCAGTGATAGGACAGGGGGCGCTTACAATGAGCAGTTCTTC.